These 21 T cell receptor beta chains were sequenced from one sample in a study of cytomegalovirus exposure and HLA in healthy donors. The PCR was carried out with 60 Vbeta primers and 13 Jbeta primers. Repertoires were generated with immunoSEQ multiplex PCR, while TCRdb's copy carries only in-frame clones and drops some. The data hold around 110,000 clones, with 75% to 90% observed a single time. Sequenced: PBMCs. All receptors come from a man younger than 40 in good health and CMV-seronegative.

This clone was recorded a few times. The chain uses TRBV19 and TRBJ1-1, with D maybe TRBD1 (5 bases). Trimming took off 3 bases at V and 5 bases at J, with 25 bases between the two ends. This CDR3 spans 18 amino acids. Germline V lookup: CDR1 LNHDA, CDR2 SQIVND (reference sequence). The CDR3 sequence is CASSISRARMPVGTEAFF. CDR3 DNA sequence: TGTGCCAGTAGTATTTCCAGGGCCAGGATGCCTGTGGGGACTGAAGCTTTCTTT.

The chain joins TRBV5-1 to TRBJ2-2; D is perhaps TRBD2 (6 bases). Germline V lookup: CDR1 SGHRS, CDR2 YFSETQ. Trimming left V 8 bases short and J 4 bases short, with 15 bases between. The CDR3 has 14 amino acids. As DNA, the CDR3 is TGCGCCAGGTGGCTTGGGGAGGCCACCGGGGAGCTGTTTTTT. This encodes CARWLGEATGELFF.

The CDR3 DNA follows: TGCGCCAGCAGCCTGGGTTGGGACACGAGGAACACTGAAGCTTTCTTT. Translated, it gives CASSLGWDTRNTEAFF. The chain employs TRBV4-1 and TRBJ1-1; D may be TRBD1 (6 bases). CDR1 MGHRA and CDR2 YSYEKL come from the germline V gene. V shed 4 bases and J shed 1 base, with 16 bases lying between them. The length of the CDR3 is 16 residues.

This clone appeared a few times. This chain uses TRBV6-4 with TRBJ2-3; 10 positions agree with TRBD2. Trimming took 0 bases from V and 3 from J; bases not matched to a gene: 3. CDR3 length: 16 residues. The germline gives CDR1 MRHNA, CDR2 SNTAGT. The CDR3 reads CASSDSAGGPTDTQYF. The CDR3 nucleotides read TGTGCCAGCAGTGACTCAGCGGGGGGGCCTACAGATACGCAGTATTTT.

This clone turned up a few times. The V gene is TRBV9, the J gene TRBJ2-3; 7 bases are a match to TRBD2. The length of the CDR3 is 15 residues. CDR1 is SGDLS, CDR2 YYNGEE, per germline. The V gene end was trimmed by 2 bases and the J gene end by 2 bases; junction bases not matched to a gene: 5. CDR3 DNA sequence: TGTGCCAGCAGCGTGGAGCGGGGCTACACAGATACGCAGTATTTT. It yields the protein CASSVERGYTDTQYF.

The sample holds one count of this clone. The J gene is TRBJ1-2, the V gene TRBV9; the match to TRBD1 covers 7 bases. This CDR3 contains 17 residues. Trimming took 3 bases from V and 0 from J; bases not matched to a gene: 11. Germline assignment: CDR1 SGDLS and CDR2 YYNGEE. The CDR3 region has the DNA TGTGCCAGCAGCGCACGACAGGGTGTTTTTACTAACTATGGCTACACCTTC. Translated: CASSARQGVFTNYGYTF.

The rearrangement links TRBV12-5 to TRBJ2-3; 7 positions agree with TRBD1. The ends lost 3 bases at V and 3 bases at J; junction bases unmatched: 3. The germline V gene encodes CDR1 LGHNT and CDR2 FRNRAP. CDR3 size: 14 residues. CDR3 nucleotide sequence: TGTGCTAGTGGTTTACAGGGGCCTACAGATACGCAGTATTTT. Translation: CASGLQGPTDTQYF.

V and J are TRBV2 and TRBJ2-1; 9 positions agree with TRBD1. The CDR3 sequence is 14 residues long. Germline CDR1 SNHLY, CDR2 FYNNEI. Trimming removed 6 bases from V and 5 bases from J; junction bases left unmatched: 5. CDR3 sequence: CASRGTGFDNEQFF. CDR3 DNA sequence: TGTGCCAGCAGGGGGACAGGGTTCGACAATGAGCAGTTCTTC.

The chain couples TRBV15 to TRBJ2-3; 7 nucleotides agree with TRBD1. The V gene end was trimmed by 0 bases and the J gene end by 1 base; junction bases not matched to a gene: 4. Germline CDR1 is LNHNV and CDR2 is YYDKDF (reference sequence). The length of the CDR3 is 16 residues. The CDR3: CATSRDRTGRTDTQYF. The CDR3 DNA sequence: TGTGCCACCAGCAGAGATCGGACAGGACGCACAGATACGCAGTATTTT.

Written as DNA, the CDR3 is TGTGCCAGCAGCCAAGGGGTCCAAAGCGGGACCGGGGAGCTGTTTTTT. As protein: CASSQGVQSGTGELFF. This rearrangement joins TRBV4-2 to TRBJ2-2, with TRBD2 as a possible D gene (6 bases). The germline V gene has CDR1 LGHNA and CDR2 YNFKEQ. Trimming took off 1 base at V and 5 bases at J, with 14 bases between the two ends. The CDR3 is 16 amino acids.

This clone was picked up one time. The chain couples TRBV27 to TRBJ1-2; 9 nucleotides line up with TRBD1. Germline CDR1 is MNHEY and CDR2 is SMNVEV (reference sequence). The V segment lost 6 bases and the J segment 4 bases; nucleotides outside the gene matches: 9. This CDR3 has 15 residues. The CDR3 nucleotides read TGTGCCAGCAGAGCCGGGACAGGGACCCTCTATGGCTACACCTTC. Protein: CASRAGTGTLYGYTF.

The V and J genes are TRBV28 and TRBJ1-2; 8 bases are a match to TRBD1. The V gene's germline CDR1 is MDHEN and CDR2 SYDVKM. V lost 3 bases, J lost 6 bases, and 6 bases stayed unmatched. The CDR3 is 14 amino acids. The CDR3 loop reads CASSFPRGRDGYTF. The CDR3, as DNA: TGTGCCAGCAGTTTTCCCAGGGGGCGCGATGGCTACACCTTC.

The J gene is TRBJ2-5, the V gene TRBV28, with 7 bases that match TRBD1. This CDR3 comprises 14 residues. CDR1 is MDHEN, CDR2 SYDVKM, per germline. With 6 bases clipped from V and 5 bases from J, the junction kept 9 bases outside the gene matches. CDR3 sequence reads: CASRAGTARETQYF. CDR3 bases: TGTGCCAGCAGGGCCGGGACAGCTAGGGAGACCCAGTACTTC.

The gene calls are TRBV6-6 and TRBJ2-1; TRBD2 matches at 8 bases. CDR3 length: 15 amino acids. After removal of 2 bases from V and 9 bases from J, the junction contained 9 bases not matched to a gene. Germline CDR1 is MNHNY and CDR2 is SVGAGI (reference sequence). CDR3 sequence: CASSYGVAGRSEQFF. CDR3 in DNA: TGTGCCAGCAGTTACGGGGTAGCGGGGCGGAGTGAGCAGTTCTTC.

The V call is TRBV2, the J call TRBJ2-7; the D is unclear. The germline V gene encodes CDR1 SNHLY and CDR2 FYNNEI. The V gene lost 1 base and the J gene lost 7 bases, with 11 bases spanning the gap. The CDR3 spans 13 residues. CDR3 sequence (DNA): TGTGCCAGCAGTGAAGATTTGGGCTATGAGCAGTACTTC. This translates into CASSEDLGYEQYF. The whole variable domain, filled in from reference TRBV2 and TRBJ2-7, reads EPEVTQTPSHQVTQMGQEVILRCVPISNHLYFYWYRQILGQKVEFLVSFYNNEISEKSEIFDDQFSVERPDGSNFTLKIRSTKLEDSAMYFCASSEDLGYEQYFGPGTRLTVT.

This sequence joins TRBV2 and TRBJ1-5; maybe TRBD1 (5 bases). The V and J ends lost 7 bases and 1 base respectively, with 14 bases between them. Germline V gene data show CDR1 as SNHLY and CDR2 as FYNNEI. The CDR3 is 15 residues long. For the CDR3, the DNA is TGTGCCAGCACAGTGGGGGGGGGAAGCAATCAGCCCCAGCATTTT. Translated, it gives CASTVGGGSNQPQHF. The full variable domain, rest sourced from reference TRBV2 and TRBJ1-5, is EPEVTQTPSHQVTQMGQEVILRCVPISNHLYFYWYRQILGQKVEFLVSFYNNEISEKSEIFDDQFSVERPDGSNFTLKIRSTKLEDSAMYFCASTVGGGSNQPQHFGDGTRLSIL.

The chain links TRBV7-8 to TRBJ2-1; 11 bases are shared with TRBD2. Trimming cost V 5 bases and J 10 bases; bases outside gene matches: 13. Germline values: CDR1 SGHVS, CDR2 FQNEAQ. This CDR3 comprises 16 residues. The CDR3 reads CASSRSLAGGPGEQFF. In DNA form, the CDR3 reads TGTGCCAGCAGCCGATCCTTAGCGGGGGGGCCAGGGGAGCAGTTCTTC.

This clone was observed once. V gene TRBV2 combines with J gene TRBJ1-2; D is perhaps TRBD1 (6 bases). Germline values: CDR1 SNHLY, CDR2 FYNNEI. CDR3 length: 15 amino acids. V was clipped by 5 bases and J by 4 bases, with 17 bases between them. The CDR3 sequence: CASSLQGPTSYGYTF. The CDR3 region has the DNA TGTGCCAGCAGTTTACAGGGTCCCACAAGCTATGGCTACACCTTC.

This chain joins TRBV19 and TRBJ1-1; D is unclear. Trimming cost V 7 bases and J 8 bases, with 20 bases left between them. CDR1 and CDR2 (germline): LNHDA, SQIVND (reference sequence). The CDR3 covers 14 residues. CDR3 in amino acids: CASKIAGSTTEAFF. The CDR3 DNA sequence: TGTGCCAGTAAAATCGCCGGGTCAACCACGGAAGCTTTCTTT.

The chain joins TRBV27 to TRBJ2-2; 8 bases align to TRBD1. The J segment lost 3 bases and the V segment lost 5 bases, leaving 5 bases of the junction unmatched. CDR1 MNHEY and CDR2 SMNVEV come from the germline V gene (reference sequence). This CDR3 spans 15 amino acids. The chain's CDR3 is CASSPGQGDTGELFF. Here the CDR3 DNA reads TGTGCCAGCAGTCCCGGACAGGGAGACACCGGGGAGCTGTTTTTT.

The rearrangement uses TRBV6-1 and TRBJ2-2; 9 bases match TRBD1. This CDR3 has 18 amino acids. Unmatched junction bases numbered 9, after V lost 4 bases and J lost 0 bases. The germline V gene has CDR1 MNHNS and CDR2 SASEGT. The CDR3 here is CASSVKGQGFANTGELFF. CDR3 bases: TGTGCCAGCAGTGTCAAGGGACAGGGTTTCGCGAACACCGGGGAGCTGTTTTTT.